Listed here are 32 T cell receptor beta chains from one sample, sequenced in a study of T cells in Graves' hyperthyroidism and ophthalmopathy. Amplified TCR beta CDR3 regions derived from RNA transcripts. The TCR CDR3 first-round RT-PCR relied on the HTBI primer set. Via MiXCR, TCRdb re-called the multiplex PCR reads, giving one row per CDR3 protein. The sample holds over 700,000 distinct CDR3 sequences; around a third are singletons and the top ten take 31%. Sequenced input: blood. The source of these receptors is a middle-aged woman with Graves' hyperthyroidism.

The table lists this clonotype with many counts. The V call is TRBV2, the J call TRBJ2-7; D call uncertain. This CDR3 is 11 amino acids long. Trimming stripped 3 bases from V and 9 bases from J, with 9 bases between. Germline V CDR1 and CDR2: SNHLY, FYNNEI. The CDR3 loop reads CASSDIGPQYF. The CDR3 nucleotides read TGTGCCAGCAGTGATATTGGCCCGCAGTACTTC. The full variable domain, rest sourced from reference TRBV2 and TRBJ2-7, is EPEVTQTPSHQVTQMGQEVILRCVPISNHLYFYWYRQILGQKVEFLVSFYNNEISEKSEIFDDQFSVERPDGSNFTLKIRSTKLEDSAMYFCASSDIGPQYFGPGTRLTVT.

The chain links TRBV7-8 to TRBJ2-7; D is tentatively TRBD1 or TRBD2 (5 bases each). From germline, CDR1 is SGHVS and CDR2 FQNEAQ. The V end was cut by 5 bases, the J end by 3 bases, with 17 bases between. The length of the CDR3 is 15 residues. The CDR3 region has the DNA TGTGCCAGCAGCCACCCGGGGCGGGCAGGCTACGAGCAGTACTTC. Amino acid sequence: CASSHPGRAGYEQYF.

This clonotype has just a few counts. V usage is TRBV12-3 or TRBV12-4 and J usage is TRBJ2-5; D might be TRBD2 (6 bases). Between the trimmed V and J ends, which lost 4 bases and 3 bases, there was a span of 18 bases. The CDR3 sequence is 16 residues long. The chain's CDR3 is CASSWRSSGLKETQYF. In DNA, the CDR3 is TGTGCCAGCAGTTGGCGCTCAAGCGGACTAAAAGAGACCCAGTACTTC.

This chain links TRBV29-1 with TRBJ2-7; D might be TRBD1 or TRBD2, each matching 5 bases. The DNA end is a closer match to TRBJ2-1, so the J assignment may be wrong. CDR1 and CDR2 from the germline V gene are SQVTM and ANQGSEA. The CDR3 spans 11 residues. CDR3 nucleotide sequence: TGCAGCGTTGGGGGGTCCAATGAGCAGTTCTTC. This encodes CSVGGSNEQFF.

Regarding this clonotype: A much larger clone is a single base away; this may be a read error. The gene calls are TRBV7-8 and TRBJ1-5, with D possibly TRBD1 on 6 matching bases. Germline V CDR1 and CDR2: SGHVS, FQNEAQ. CDR3 length: 16 residues. Trimming cost V 5 bases and J 0 bases, with 14 bases left between them. The CDR3 reads CASSLLQGVSNQPQHF. For the CDR3, the DNA is TGTGCCAGCAGCCTTTTACAGGGAGTTAGCAATCAGCCCCAGCATTTT.

The J gene is TRBJ2-7, the V gene TRBV4-1; 11 nucleotides agree with TRBD1. The CDR3 extends over 16 amino acids. J was trimmed by 6 bases and V by 0 bases; bases with no gene match: 7. The germline V gene has CDR1 MGHRA and CDR2 YSYEKL. CDR3 residues: CASSQDIGGTGGEQYF. CDR3 bases: TGCGCCAGCAGCCAAGATATTGGCGGGACAGGGGGCGAGCAGTACTTC.

Notes on this clonotype: One end of the junction fails to match germline, which may point to a read error. The chain is built from TRBV10-3 and TRBJ1-5, with a tentative D call TRBD1 (5 bases). Germline CDR1 and CDR2: ENHRY and SYGVKD. CDR3 length: 17 residues. CDR3 sequence: CASSEGPRDDFEQPQHF. The CDR3 nucleotides are TGTGCCAGCAGTGAAGGCCCGCGGGACGACTTCGAGCAGCCCCAGCATTTT.

About this clonotype: At one end the junction does not follow the germline gene, possibly because of a read error. The chain joins TRBV24-1 to TRBJ1-2; 8 bases line up with TRBD1. There are 16 residues in the CDR3. Germline V gene lookup returns CDR1 KGHDR and CDR2 SFDVKD. The DNA of the CDR3 is TGTGCCAGCAGTTCCCAGGACAGGGCCGCTTCGGGTGGCTACACCTTC. Its protein product is CASSSQDRAASGGYTF.

This clonotype was seen at least ten times. V and J are TRBV9 and TRBJ1-6, with D tentatively TRBD1 (6 bases). The CDR3 has 16 amino acids. CDR1 and CDR2 (germline): SGDLS, YYNGEE. Trimming shortened V by 0 bases and J by 0 bases, and 7 bases separated the two germline ends. CDR3 DNA sequence: TGTGCCAGCAGCGTAGAGGGGGACTCCTATAATTCACCCCTCCACTTT. This translates into CASSVEGDSYNSPLHF.

This clonotype was seen once. The rearrangement joins TRBV2 to TRBJ1-6, with 7 bases aligning to TRBD1. Germline-derived CDR1 and CDR2 are SNHLY and FYNNEI. V was clipped by 2 bases and J by 7 bases; unmatched bases: 8. The CDR3 spans 16 residues. This CDR3 reads CASSEPGQMLNSPLHF. DNA of the CDR3: TGTGCCAGCAGTGAACCGGGACAGATGCTAAATTCACCCCTCCACTTT.

This clonotype was counted at least ten times. CDR3 sequence (DNA): TGTGCCAGCGGGTCCTTCGGGAATTCACCCCTCCACTTT. Translating it yields CASGSFGNSPLHF. The gene calls are TRBV2 and TRBJ1-6; D is unclear. The CDR3 is 13 amino acids. V shed 8 bases and J shed 7 bases, with 12 bases lying between them. CDR1 is SNHLY and CDR2 is FYNNEI in the germline V gene.

As regards this clonotype: A junction boundary mismatches the germline segment, possibly from a read error. The rearrangement links TRBV19 to TRBJ1-1, with D maybe TRBD1 (5 bases). Germline loops: CDR1 LNHDA, CDR2 SQIVND (reference sequence). The length of the CDR3 is 14 residues. CDR3 protein: CASSPGLGNTGAFF. The CDR3 nucleotides are TGTGCCAGTAGTCCAGGGTTGGGGAACACTGGAGCTTTCTTC.

This clonotype has a count of ten or more. The genes are TRBV20-1 and TRBJ2-5, with 11 bases identical to TRBD1. Germline values: CDR1 DFQATT, CDR2 SNEGSKA (reference sequence). V lost 6 bases and J lost 2; bases outside the gene matches: 2. CDR3 length: 13 residues. CDR3 residues: CSAGDRGQETQYF. The CDR3 DNA reads as TGCAGTGCGGGGGACAGGGGGCAAGAGACCCAGTACTTC.

The chain employs TRBV10-1 and TRBJ1-2; the D gene is possibly TRBD1 (6 bases). The length of the CDR3 is 14 residues. V gave up 4 bases and J gave up 4 bases, with 13 bases separating them. Germline V gives CDR1 WNHNN, CDR2 SYGVQD (reference sequence). This CDR3 reads CASSGSGTSYGYTF. CDR3 nucleotide sequence: TGCGCCAGCAGTGGGTCCGGGACAAGCTATGGCTACACCTTC.

This clonotype was picked up a small number of times. It may be a read error: a sequence one base away is much more abundant. The chain links TRBV25-1 to TRBJ2-7; 9 bases are shared with TRBD1. This CDR3 contains 15 residues. Germline V gene data show CDR1 as MGHDK and CDR2 as SYGVNS. V shed 3 bases and J 3 bases; nucleotides not matched to a gene: 6. The CDR3 DNA reads as TGTGCCAGCAGTGATAAGGGGACAGGGAACTACGAGCAGTACTTC. Translated, it gives CASSDKGTGNYEQYF.

This clonotype was counted many times. The chain carries TRBV4-1 and TRBJ2-7; D possibly uses TRBD1 or TRBD2 (6 bases each). The CDR3 totals 14 residues. V dropped 0 bases and J dropped 3 bases, with 9 bases sitting between them. Germline V gene sequence: CDR1 MGHRA, CDR2 YSYEKL. Here the CDR3 reads CASSQDGGYYEQYF. CDR3 DNA sequence: TGCGCCAGCAGCCAAGACGGGGGCTACTACGAGCAGTACTTC.

The sample holds a few counts of this clonotype. The chain recombines TRBV7-9 with TRBJ1-2; 7 nucleotides agree with TRBD1. Germline V gene sequence: CDR1 SEHNR, CDR2 FQNEAQ (reference sequence). CDR3 length equals 13 residues. V lost 5 bases, J lost 7 bases, and 7 bases stayed unmatched. In DNA form, the CDR3 reads TGTGCCAGCAGCCCAAAAGGGGGCTCTGGCTACACCTTC. Protein: CASSPKGGSGYTF.

This clonotype was counted at least ten times. The genes are TRBV19 and TRBJ2-5; no clear D. Trimming removed 5 bases from V and 2 bases from J, with 6 bases in between. CDR1 and CDR2 (germline): LNHDA, SQIVND (reference sequence). The CDR3 sequence is 12 residues long. The CDR3 DNA sequence: TGTGCCAGTAGTCCAGAACAAGAGACCCAGTACTTC. Its protein is CASSPEQETQYF.

The rearrangement joins TRBV9 to TRBJ1-2; TRBD1 matches at 12 bases. In germline, CDR1 is SGDLS, CDR2 YYNGEE. This CDR3 is 16 amino acids long. The V segment lost 4 bases and the J segment 6 bases; nucleotides outside the gene matches: 10. The CDR3 is CASSTTGQGARNGYTF. For the CDR3, the DNA is TGTGCCAGCAGCACAACGGGACAGGGGGCGCGGAATGGCTACACCTTC.

This clonotype was observed many times. The chain uses TRBV7-3 and TRBJ2-2; D gene unclear. V lost 5 bases, J lost 3 bases, and 10 bases lay in between. Germline loops: CDR1 SGHTA, CDR2 FQGTGA. There are 14 residues in the CDR3. The CDR3 DNA follows: TGTGCCAGCAGCATCACTTCAGACACCGGGGAGCTGTTTTTT. Protein product: CASSITSDTGELFF.

At least ten counts were recorded for this clonotype. V usage is TRBV7-2 and J usage is TRBJ1-6; D is unclear. The CDR3 is made up of 11 amino acids. The germline gives CDR1 SGHTA, CDR2 FQGNSA. V was cut by 4 bases and J by 8 bases, with 3 bases left in between. DNA of the CDR3: TGTGCCAGCAGCTCCGATTCACCCCTCCACTTT. Translating gives CASSSDSPLHF. The full variable domain, with the rest looked up from reference TRBV7-2 and TRBJ1-6, is GAGVSQSPSNKVTEKGKDVELRCDPISGHTALYWYRQSLGQGLEFLIYFQGNSAPDKSGLPSDRFSAERTGGSVSTLTIQRTQQEDSAVYLCASSSDSPLHFGNGTRLTVT.

The V call is TRBV9, the J call TRBJ2-7; D not certain. Germline CDR1 and CDR2: SGDLS and YYNGEE. V lost 3 bases and J 5 bases, leaving 24 bases between the germline ends. The CDR3 is 17 amino acids. CDR3: CASSAGLAMVGSNEQYF. The CDR3 DNA reads TGTGCCAGCAGCGCCGGCCTTGCCATGGTGGGTAGCAACGAGCAGTACTTC.

This chain links TRBV20-1 with TRBJ1-5; D call uncertain. The CDR3 runs 15 residues. V was pared by 6 bases and J by 3 bases, with 18 bases between. From germline, CDR1 is DFQATT and CDR2 SNEGSKA (reference sequence). The CDR3 nucleotides are TGCAGTGCCCCAAATCTCCGGGATTTCAATCAGCCCCAGCATTTT. It is translated as CSAPNLRDFNQPQHF.

The table lists this clonotype with many counts. This chain links TRBV2 with TRBJ1-6, with 8 bases lining up with TRBD1. Germline V gene data show CDR1 as SNHLY and CDR2 as FYNNEI. Unmatched junction bases numbered 10, after V lost 10 bases and J lost 8 bases. CDR3 length equals 14 residues. The CDR3 here is CAIKQGVGDSPLHF. The CDR3 bases are TGTGCCATCAAACAGGGGGTAGGGGATTCACCCCTCCACTTT.

This clonotype showed up many times. The chain employs TRBV5-1 and TRBJ2-7; tentative D call: TRBD1 (6 bases). The V gene's germline CDR1 is SGHRS and CDR2 YFSETQ. The length of the CDR3 is 15 residues. Trimming took 5 bases from V and 0 from J, leaving 15 bases between them. CDR3 DNA sequence: TGCGCCAGCAGTCGGGACACAGGGTTCTCCTACGAGCAGTACTTC. Translated, it gives CASSRDTGFSYEQYF.

There are many counts of this clonotype. V and J are TRBV7-2 and TRBJ1-6; D unresolved. CDR1 is SGHTA and CDR2 is FQGNSA in the germline V gene. Trimming stripped 6 bases from V and 2 bases from J, with 5 bases between. The CDR3 runs to 13 residues. The CDR3 bases are TGTGCCAGCAGGGTTGCCTATAATTCACCCCTCCACTTT. It yields the protein CASRVAYNSPLHF.

This clonotype was observed at least ten times. The rearrangement uses TRBV9 and TRBJ1-1, with D perhaps TRBD1 (6 bases). The CDR3 is made up of 17 amino acids. CDR1 is SGDLS, CDR2 YYNGEE, per germline. With 4 bases removed from V and 4 bases from J, the gap between germline ends came to 23 bases. CDR3 DNA sequence: TGTGCCAGCAGCCCGCGGGACATTGTTCGGGTAGGCACTGAAGCTTTCTTT. Translated, it gives CASSPRDIVRVGTEAFF.

The chain carries TRBV12-3 or TRBV12-4 and TRBJ1-2; 7 positions agree with TRBD1. The CDR3 is 15 amino acids. With V trimmed by 2 bases and J by 7 bases, 10 bases remained unmatched. The CDR3 region is CASSLSTTGSIGYTF. CDR3 nucleotide sequence: TGTGCCAGCAGTTTAAGTACGACAGGGTCAATTGGCTACACCTTC.

The chain uses TRBV7-9 and TRBJ1-6; D remains unclear. The germline V gene has CDR1 SEHNR and CDR2 FQNEAQ (reference sequence). V lost 6 bases and J lost 10, with 13 bases in between. This CDR3 region has 13 residues. The CDR3 reads CASRDKGESPLHF. The DNA for the CDR3 is TGTGCCAGCAGGGATAAGGGCGAATCACCCCTCCACTTT.

V usage is TRBV29-1 and J usage is TRBJ2-1; TRBD1 matches at 7 bases. Germline loops: CDR1 SQVTM, CDR2 ANQGSEA. V lost 0 bases and J lost 2; bases outside the gene matches: 7. The CDR3 runs 16 residues. The CDR3 sequence: CSVEDRTGPAYNEQFF. DNA for the CDR3: TGCAGCGTTGAAGATAGGACAGGACCCGCCTACAATGAGCAGTTCTTC.

This clonotype was counted between two and nine times. The rearrangement links TRBV10-2 to TRBJ2-7; D gene uncertain. The CDR3 loop spans 13 amino acids. V was clipped by 7 bases and J by 1 base, with 11 bases between them. Per the germline V gene, CDR1 is WSHSY and CDR2 is SAAADI. CDR3 loop: CASKPRSSYEQYF. The CDR3 nucleotides are TGCGCCAGCAAGCCTCGGTCTTCCTACGAGCAGTACTTC.

The V gene is TRBV6-6, the J gene TRBJ1-1; D remains ambiguous. Germline loops: CDR1 MNHNY, CDR2 SVGAGI (reference sequence). The CDR3 contains 14 residues. V was trimmed by 4 bases and J by 5 bases, leaving 14 bases between them. CDR3 region: CASSSTYVGTEAFF. The CDR3 coding sequence is TGTGCCAGCAGTTCAACTTACGTGGGGACTGAAGCTTTCTTT.